This entry lists 5 T cell receptor beta chains sequenced from one sample in a study of CD8 T cells in ankylosing spondylitis (dated by TCRdb to about 2017). The paper's findings and limits, for the study overall: A TCR beta motif of 8 or 9 highly homologous amino acid variants appeared characteristic of blood from ankylosing spondylitis patients.

The method behind the library was 5' RACE. Sequencing relied on an Illumina HiSeq 2500. Using fastp trimming at Q25 and MiXCR clonotype assembly, TCRdb reanalyzed the public sequencing data and kept in-frame beta chains. Every distinct CDR3 protein forms one entry, paired with its most common genes and DNA. A total of about 800,000 distinct CDR3 sequences appear in this sample, 12% of them only once. Jointly, the top ten make up under 0.6% of the sample. These receptors have no identified antigens. Material for sequencing was blood, either unsorted or a sorted T cell fraction (not recorded which). These receptors all come from a male donor with ankylosing spondylitis.

This clonotype was found many times. The chain is built from TRBV20-1 and TRBJ2-1; D unclear. Trimming removed 1 base at V and 0 bases at J, with 10 bases between. Germline V gene lookup returns CDR1 DFQATT and CDR2 SNEGSKA (reference sequence). The CDR3 has 15 residues. CDR3 region: CSARAIPDSYNEQFF. The DNA of the CDR3 is TGCAGTGCTAGAGCAATCCCTGACTCCTACAATGAGCAGTTCTTC.

This clonotype was observed at least ten times. The V call is TRBV29-1, the J call TRBJ2-1; perhaps TRBD1 as D (6 bases). The CDR3 is 16 residues long. Germline V gives CDR1 SQVTM, CDR2 ANQGSEA. The V end lost 0 bases, the J end lost 1 base, and 13 bases lay between the germline ends. CDR3 region: CSVEEGKGVSYNEQFF. In DNA form, the CDR3 reads TGCAGCGTTGAAGAGGGGAAGGGGGTGTCCTACAATGAGCAGTTCTTC.

The chain carries TRBV12-3 or TRBV12-4 and TRBJ2-2; D may be TRBD1 (7 bases). This CDR3 is 15 amino acids long. Trimming left V 7 bases short and J 5 bases short, with 17 bases between. The CDR3 loop reads CASIKSAGGTGELFF. The CDR3 nucleotides read TGTGCCAGCATCAAAAGCGCAGGGGGGACCGGGGAGCTGTTTTTT.

This clonotype turned up a few times. The chain uses TRBV20-1 and TRBJ1-1, with D perhaps matching TRBD1 (6 bases). In germline, CDR1 is DFQATT, CDR2 SNEGSKA (reference sequence). This CDR3 is 15 amino acids long. V lost 0 bases and J 4 bases, leaving 15 bases between the germline ends. The CDR3 loop is CSARDPGAMGTEAFF. DNA for the CDR3: TGCAGTGCTAGAGATCCAGGGGCCATGGGCACTGAAGCTTTCTTT.

This clonotype was seen at least ten times. The chain links TRBV12-3 or TRBV12-4 to TRBJ2-7, with D maybe TRBD1 (5 bases). V lost 6 bases to trimming and J lost 1 base, with 13 bases between them. The CDR3 has 14 residues. The CDR3 nucleotides are TGTGCCAGCAGCCCAGGGATAGGGTCCTACGAGCAGTACTTC. This gives the protein CASSPGIGSYEQYF.